This T cell receptor beta chain originates from a study of T cells after yellow fever vaccination (dated by TCRdb to between 2018 and 2021). Turning to the overall study: The SMART-Seq v4 Ultra Low Input RNA kit was used to prepare libraries from fractions with low cell numbers. To follow T-cell clones before and after both primary and booster YFV17D yellow fever vaccination, bulk TCR alpha and beta repertoires underwent longitudinal sequencing. The cohort comprised two healthy male donors, one aged 18 to 30 and one aged 30 to 39 years. Blood was collected at multiple timepoints before and after primary and secondary immunization, and bulk PBMC replicates and cell subsets were isolated. Study-wide conclusions, independent of this receptor: After the booster, most of the clones that had expanded following primary vaccination were detected again (about 95% of CD4 and around nine tenths of CD8), which suggests that memory was broadly maintained. Only two donors were included in the study, so the extent to which the findings can be generalized is limited. FACS-sorted repertoires could contain abundant contaminating clonotypes from the bulk population, so computational filtering was required. A small fraction of clonotypes showed up in both the CD4 and CD8 compartments, probably as a result of convergent recombination. The secondary T-cell response was weaker than the primary response but faster, peaking on day 5 instead of day 15.

With regard to this clonotype: It has no known antigen specificity. Base qualities are not at hand, and no much larger clone is one base apart.

The treatment or condition label for this specimen denotes: live attenuated yellow fever vaccine strain. A standard Ficoll-Paque protocol was used to isolate PBMCs from peripheral blood. Dynabeads CD4 and CD8 positive selection kits were used to isolate CD4 and CD8 T-cell fractions. TriZol was used to extract RNA from bulk PBMCs, CD4 and CD8 fractions, and dextramer-positive and dextramer-negative fractions. V is clipped by 0 bases and J by 4 bases, and the sequence between their germline boundaries is 10 bases long. The CDR3 holds 14 amino acids from the cysteine to the phenylalanine. Left in the record is the CDR3 DNA by itself, 42 bases read in frame from the first base. From a lookup of the germline V gene (reference sequence), CDR1 and CDR2 are DFQATT and SNEGSKA. Sequencing instrument: Illumina NovaSeq 6000. TCR cDNA was synthesized by 5'RACE template switching, which introduced a universal primer site and unique molecular identifiers. Priming for cDNA synthesis came from both the TCR alpha and TCR beta constant segments. Two PCR steps were used to amplify libraries, with sample barcodes and sequencing adapters being added in the second step. Sequencing of the libraries was done on either Illumina HiSeq 2500 (2x100 bp) or NovaSeq (2x150 bp). For the original study's pipeline: MIGEC handled demultiplexing of reads and collapsing into UMI consensus sequences, while MiXCR performed V(D)J alignment. Vaccine-responding clonotypes were defined with edgeR using replicate PBMC samples, requiring FDR below 0.01 and a log2 fold change above 5 up to day 15. CD4 or CD8 identity was assigned to each bulk clonotype according to whether the clonotype was present at higher abundance in the sequenced CD4 repertoire or the sequenced CD8 repertoire. TCRdb took the public reads, trimmed them with fastp at Q25, ran MiXCR for clone calling and kept in-frame beta chains. Each entry merges the rows of one CDR3 protein and shows their most common DNA and genes. The V and J calls here are based on TCRdb, not the publication. For this sample there are some 300,000 distinct CDR3 sequences; roughly 10% appear just once. The ten biggest clones cover 3% to 4% of the sample.

In this chain, TRBV20-1 is recombined with TRBJ1-5; a tentative D match to TRBD1 spans 6 bases. The material sequenced was CD4+ T cells sorted from PBMCs, taken 45 days after the yellow fever booster vaccination. The source is a man in his late teens or twenties who received the YFV17D yellow fever vaccine. The CDR3: CSARDLRGNQPQHF. The DNA reads TGCAGTGCTAGAGATTTAAGGGGGAATCAGCCCCAGCATTTT.